This T cell receptor beta chain was captured by sequencing in a study of OX40 agonist ivuxolimab in advanced cancers. From germline, CDR1 is SGDLS and CDR2 YYNGEE. The V end was cut by 4 bases, the J end by 2 bases, with 10 bases between. CDR3 length equals 15 residues. Repertoires were generated with immunoSEQ multiplex PCR, while TCRdb's copy carries only in-frame clones and drops some. Here the sample spans some 46,000 clones, around 94% being singletons. This clone is categorized as medium-sized. The chain couples TRBV9 to TRBJ2-6, with a weak D call TRBD2 (5 bases). Sequencing used CD4+ or CD8+ T cells sorted from blood, obtained in a trial of the OX40 agonist ivuxolimab. This clonotype was obtained from an adult with an advanced solid tumor such as melanoma, head and neck, liver or kidney cancer. CDR3 amino acids: CASSPHGAGANVLTF. CDR3 coding DNA: TGTGCCAGCAGCCCTCACGGGGCTGGGGCCAACGTCCTGACTTTC.